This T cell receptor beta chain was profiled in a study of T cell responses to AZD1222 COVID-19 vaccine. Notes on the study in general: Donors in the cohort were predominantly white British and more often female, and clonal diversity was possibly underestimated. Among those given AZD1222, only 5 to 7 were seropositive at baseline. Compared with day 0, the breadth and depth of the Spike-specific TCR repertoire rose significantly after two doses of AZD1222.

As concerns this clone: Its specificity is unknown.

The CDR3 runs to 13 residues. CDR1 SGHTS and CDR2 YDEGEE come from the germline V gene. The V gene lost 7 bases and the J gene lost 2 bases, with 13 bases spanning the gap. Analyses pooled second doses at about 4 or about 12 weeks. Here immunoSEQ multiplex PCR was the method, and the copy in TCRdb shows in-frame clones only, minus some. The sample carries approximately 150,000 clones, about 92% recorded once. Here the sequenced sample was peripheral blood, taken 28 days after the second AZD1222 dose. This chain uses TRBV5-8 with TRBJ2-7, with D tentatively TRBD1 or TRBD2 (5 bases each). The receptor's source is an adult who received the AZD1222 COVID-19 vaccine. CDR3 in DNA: TGTGCCAGCCCAGGGACGCCCACCTACGAGCAGTACTTC. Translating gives CASPGTPTYEQYF. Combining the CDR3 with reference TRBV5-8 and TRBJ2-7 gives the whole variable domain EAGVTQSPTHLIKTRGQQATLRCSPISGHTSVYWYQQALGLGLQFLLWYDEGEERNRGNFPPRFSGRQFPNYSSELNVNALELEDSALYLCASPGTPTYEQYFGPGTRLTVT.